This T cell receptor (beta chain) stems from a study of blood T cell repertoires in COVID-19. Study context: Samples of COVID-19 (acute and convalescent) were obtained from the United States, Italy and Spain. From T cells, B-cell-depleted T cells, or PBMCs came the material, which was cDNA or gDNA.

This clone appeared a single time. Under the authors' procedure: Researchers report that nucleated cell counts were estimated from reference gene primer amplification. The data were produced by immunoSEQ multiplex PCR, yet TCRdb's version contains in-frame clones alone and is incomplete. Clone size and the V and J calls come from that table; the DNA yielded D and trimming. The sample shows over 150,000 clones, roughly 78% of them seen only once. The CDR3 contains 19 residues. Sequencing was done on a sample of peripheral blood. The genes are TRBV21-1 and TRBJ2-7; the table's D call TRBD2 went unverified against the DNA. TRBV21-1 is a listed pseudogene. The TCR comes from a man aged 80 or over with acute or convalescent COVID-19. CDR3 region: CASSKVQTSGGARDHEQYV. Written as DNA, the CDR3 is TGTGCCAGCAGCAAAGTTCAGACTAGCGGGGGGGCCCGTGACCACGAGCAGTACGTC.